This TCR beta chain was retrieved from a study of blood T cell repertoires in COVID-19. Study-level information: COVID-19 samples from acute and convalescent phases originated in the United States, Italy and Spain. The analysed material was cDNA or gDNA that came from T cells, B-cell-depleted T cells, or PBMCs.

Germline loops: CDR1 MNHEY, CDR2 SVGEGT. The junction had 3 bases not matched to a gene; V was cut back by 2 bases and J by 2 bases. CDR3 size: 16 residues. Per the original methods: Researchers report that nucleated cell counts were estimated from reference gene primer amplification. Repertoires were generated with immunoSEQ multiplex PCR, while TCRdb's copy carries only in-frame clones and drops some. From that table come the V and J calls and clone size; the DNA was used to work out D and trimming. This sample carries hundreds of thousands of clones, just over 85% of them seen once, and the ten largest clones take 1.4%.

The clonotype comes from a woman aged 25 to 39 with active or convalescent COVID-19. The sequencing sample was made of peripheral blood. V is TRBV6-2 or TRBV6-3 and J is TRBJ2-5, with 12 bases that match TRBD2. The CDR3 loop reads CASSYTGLAGQETQYF. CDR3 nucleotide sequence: TGTGCCAGCAGTTACACCGGACTAGCGGGGCAAGAGACCCAGTACTTC.